These 32 T cell receptor beta chains originate from one sample sequenced in a study of blood T cell repertoires in COVID-19. Profiling relied on immunoSEQ multiplex PCR, and the TCRdb table lists in-frame clones only, not all of them. Of around 200,000 clones in the sample, less than 85% were seen once. Sequencing input: PBMCs or T cells enriched from blood (not recorded which). Source of these receptors: a woman aged 25 to 39 who had recovered from COVID-19.

V is TRBV10-1 and J is TRBJ1-5; no firm D call. From germline, CDR1 is WNHNN and CDR2 SYGVQD (reference sequence). The ends were cut back, 2 bases at V and 4 bases at J, with 12 bases in the middle. This CDR3 region has 15 residues. DNA for the CDR3: TGCGCCAGCAGTGAGGGTTCCGGGTTGAATCAGCCCCAGCATTTT. Its translation is CASSEGSGLNQPQHF.

This clone was seen once. The chain joins TRBV7-8 to TRBJ2-5; D might be TRBD2 (6 bases). Trimming left V 6 bases short and J 4 bases short, with 12 bases between. In germline, CDR1 is SGHVS, CDR2 FQNEAQ. The CDR3 extends over 13 amino acids. In DNA form, the CDR3 reads TGTGCCAGCAGACTGGGGACTTTAGAGACCCAGTACTTC. Translating it yields CASRLGTLETQYF. The full variable domain, with the rest looked up from reference TRBV7-8 and TRBJ2-5, is GAGVSQSPRYKVAKRGQDVALRCDPISGHVSLFWYQQALGQGPEFLTYFQNEAQLDKSGLPSDRFFAERPEGSVSTLKIQRTQQEDSAVYLCASRLGTLETQYFGPGTRLLVL.

The chain uses TRBV7-3 and TRBJ2-3, with 9 bases matching TRBD2. Germline V gene data show CDR1 as SGHTA and CDR2 as FQGTGA. Trimming cost V 5 bases and J 4 bases; bases outside gene matches: 7. The CDR3 length is 15 residues. In nucleotides, the CDR3 is TGTGCCAGCAGCCTCATAGCGGGAGCCCCAGATACGCAGTATTTT. Translated, it gives CASSLIAGAPDTQYF.

The gene calls are TRBV3-1 (or the pseudogene TRBV3-2) and TRBJ2-1; maybe TRBD2 (6 bases). V lost 4 bases and J lost 8, with 21 bases in between. CDR1 and CDR2 from the germline V gene are LGHDT and YNNKEL (reference sequence). This CDR3 has 16 residues. The CDR3 reads CASSPVAERPSDEQFF. Written as DNA, the CDR3 is TGTGCCAGCAGCCCCGTAGCGGAACGCCCTAGCGATGAGCAGTTCTTC.

The V and J genes are TRBV7-9 and TRBJ1-2; a possible D gene is TRBD1 (6 bases). The length of the CDR3 is 14 residues. The germline CDR1 and CDR2 sequences are SEHNR and FQNEAQ (reference sequence). Trimming removed 3 bases from V and 7 bases from J, with 15 bases in between. The CDR3 DNA is TGTGCCAGCAGCTTTCAGAACAGGGTCTCTGGCTACACCTTC. This gives the protein CASSFQNRVSGYTF.

The rearrangement links TRBV9 to TRBJ2-5; TRBD1 aligns across 7 bases. Germline V gene lookup returns CDR1 SGDLS and CDR2 YYNGEE. J lost 1 base, V lost 4 bases, and 7 bases had no gene match. The CDR3 is 15 residues long. The CDR3 nucleotides read TGTGCCAGCAGCCGCCGAACAGGGGTCCAAGAGACCCAGTACTTC. Residues: CASSRRTGVQETQYF.

The V gene is TRBV11-2, the J gene TRBJ1-2; 8 nucleotides align to TRBD1. Trimming cost V 6 bases and J 4 bases; bases outside gene matches: 4. This CDR3 has 13 amino acids. Germline CDR1 is SGHAT and CDR2 is FQNNGV. The CDR3 protein is CASSSTGAYGYTF. In nucleotides, the CDR3 is TGTGCCAGCAGTTCGACAGGGGCCTATGGCTACACCTTC. Full variable domain (missing parts from reference TRBV11-2 and TRBJ1-2): EAGVAQSPRYKIIEKRQSVAFWCNPISGHATLYWYQQILGQGPKLLIQFQNNGVVDDSQLPKDRFSAERLKGVDSTLKIQPAKLEDSAVYLCASSSTGAYGYTFGSGTRLTVV.

The rearrangement links TRBV30 to TRBJ2-3; 8 nucleotides align to TRBD2. The V and J ends lost 2 bases and 1 base, in that order; junction bases with no gene match: 2. Germline CDR1 is GTSNPN and CDR2 is SVGIG (reference sequence). CDR3 length equals 14 residues. The CDR3 loop reads CAWSLAGRTDTQYF. In DNA form, the CDR3 reads TGTGCCTGGAGTTTAGCGGGACGCACAGATACGCAGTATTTT.

The gene calls are TRBV28 and TRBJ2-7, with TRBD1 matching 7 bases. CDR3 length: 15 residues. The germline gives CDR1 MDHEN, CDR2 SYDVKM. The trim removed 5 bases at V and 2 bases at J, leaving 9 bases unmatched. CDR3 sequence: CASSTPPGQTYEQYF. DNA for the CDR3: TGTGCCAGCAGTACCCCCCCGGGACAGACCTACGAGCAGTACTTC.

The CDR3 nucleotides read TGTGCCAGCAGCTTAGCCGGAGTGAACACCGGGGAGCTGTTTTTT. Its protein is CASSLAGVNTGELFF. The V call is TRBV11-2, the J call TRBJ2-2; no firm D call. Trimming stripped 1 base from V and 1 base from J, with 7 bases between. This CDR3 has 15 residues. Germline V gene sequence: CDR1 SGHAT, CDR2 FQNNGV.

The rearrangement links TRBV18 to TRBJ1-2; 7 bases agree with TRBD1. Germline lookup yields CDR1 KGHSH and CDR2 LQKENI. The CDR3 sequence is 16 residues long. Trimming removed 2 bases from V and 1 base from J; junction bases left unmatched: 7. In nucleotides, the CDR3 is TGTGCCAGCTCACCATTGAGCAGACAGGGTAACTATGGCTACACCTTC. It codes for CASSPLSRQGNYGYTF.

V usage is TRBV7-9 and J usage is TRBJ2-1; TRBD1 is a possible D gene (6 bases). This CDR3 has 12 residues. The V gene lost 2 bases and the J gene lost 10 bases, with 9 bases spanning the gap. The germline CDR1 and CDR2 sequences are SEHNR and FQNEAQ (reference sequence). The CDR3 loop is CASSLQGTEQFF. CDR3 sequence (DNA): TGTGCCAGCAGCTTACAGGGGACAGAGCAGTTCTTC.

The chain uses TRBV10-2 and TRBJ1-2; 7 bases agree with TRBD1. The V and J ends lost 4 bases and 2 bases, in that order; junction bases with no gene match: 1. Germline assignment: CDR1 WSHSY and CDR2 SAAADI. The CDR3 extends over 13 amino acids. The CDR3 DNA is TGCGCCAGCAGTGGGGACAGAAACTATGGCTACACCTTC. This gives the protein CASSGDRNYGYTF.

The chain carries TRBV10-3 and TRBJ1-2; 7 bases match TRBD1. The junction had 8 bases not matched to a gene; V was cut back by 5 bases and J by 8 bases. Germline CDR1 ENHRY, CDR2 SYGVKD. The CDR3 contains 13 residues. CDR3 nucleotide sequence: TGTGCCATCAGTTTAACAGGGGCAGGCGGCTACACCTTC. This encodes CAISLTGAGGYTF.

The chain couples TRBV16 to TRBJ1-6; 8 bases align to TRBD1. The V gene end was trimmed by 2 bases and the J gene end by 9 bases; junction bases not matched to a gene: 3. The germline V gene has CDR1 KGHSY and CDR2 FQNENV. The length of the CDR3 is 14 residues. CDR3 in DNA: TGTGCCAGCAGCCAAGGCAGGGGGCTTTCACCCCTCCACTTT. This codes for CASSQGRGLSPLHF.

This clone was observed a handful of times. The V and J genes are TRBV6-6 and TRBJ1-2; D may be TRBD1 (6 bases). From germline, CDR1 is MNHNY and CDR2 SVGAGI (reference sequence). The CDR3 is made up of 13 amino acids. Trimming left V 7 bases short and J 4 bases short, with 13 bases between. The CDR3 loop is CASNEQGSYGYTF. As DNA, the CDR3 is TGTGCCAGCAATGAACAGGGCTCCTATGGCTACACCTTC.

This clone was detected ten times or more. The gene calls are TRBV5-1 and TRBJ2-2, with D perhaps matching TRBD1 (6 bases). The CDR3 consists of 15 residues. Trimming pared 7 bases from V and 4 bases from J, leaving 17 bases between. Germline V gives CDR1 SGHRS, CDR2 YFSETQ. CDR3 nucleotides: TGCGCCAGCTCGTTTAAAACAGGGCTCACCGGGGAGCTGTTTTTT. This encodes CASSFKTGLTGELFF.

The rearrangement links TRBV7-9 to TRBJ2-7, with D hard to call. With 6 bases removed from V and 3 bases from J, the gap between germline ends came to 9 bases. Germline CDR1 and CDR2: SEHNR and FQNEAQ (reference sequence). The CDR3 loop spans 12 amino acids. CDR3 sequence reads: CASSRDIYEQYV. The CDR3 coding sequence is TGTGCCAGCAGTAGAGACATCTACGAGCAGTACGTC.

The chain couples TRBV7-2 to TRBJ1-4, with TRBD1 as a possible D gene (6 bases). The CDR3 totals 14 residues. CDR1 and CDR2 from the germline V gene are SGHTA and FQGNSA. The V end was cut by 6 bases, the J end by 0 bases, with 8 bases between. The CDR3 nucleotides read TGTGCCAGCAGTTACAGGGCAACTAATGAAAAACTGTTTTTT. Protein product: CASSYRATNEKLFF.

The chain employs TRBV5-1 and TRBJ2-1; 12 bases fit TRBD2. The germline gives CDR1 SGHRS, CDR2 YFSETQ. CDR3 length: 17 amino acids. V lost 6 bases to trimming and J lost 6 bases; unmatched junction nucleotides: 13. Written as DNA, the CDR3 is TGCGCCAGCAACCAACTAGCGGGGGGACCAGACACCAATGAGCAGTTCTTC. Its protein product is CASNQLAGGPDTNEQFF.

V usage is TRBV5-4 and J usage is TRBJ2-3; 7 bases are shared with TRBD2. V lost 2 bases and J lost 2; bases outside the gene matches: 5. The CDR3 has 15 residues. Germline assignment: CDR1 SGHNT and CDR2 YYREEE (reference sequence). The CDR3 DNA is TGTGCCAGCAGCTTCGGGAGCGGGAACACAGATACGCAGTATTTT. This translates into CASSFGSGNTDTQYF.

The J gene is TRBJ1-1, the V gene TRBV18, with D hard to call. The CDR3 spans 14 residues. From germline, CDR1 is KGHSH and CDR2 LQKENI. V shed 3 bases and J shed 1 base, with 9 bases lying between them. CDR3 region: CASSPKGENTEAFF. CDR3 nucleotide sequence: TGTGCCAGCTCACCGAAAGGAGAGAACACTGAAGCTTTCTTT.

The chain joins TRBV29-1 to TRBJ1-4; TRBD1 is a possible D gene (5 bases). This CDR3 region has 16 residues. From germline, CDR1 is SQVTM and CDR2 ANQGSEA. V was pared by 5 bases and J by 6 bases, with 22 bases between. The CDR3 region is CSVLGIAGTADEKLFF. The CDR3 DNA is TGCAGCGTTTTAGGCATTGCGGGGACTGCCGATGAAAAACTGTTTTTT.

The chain uses TRBV28 and TRBJ2-5, with 7 bases that match TRBD1. Germline V gene sequence: CDR1 MDHEN, CDR2 SYDVKM. J gave up 5 bases and V 3 bases, and 9 bases lay outside the gene matches. There are 15 residues in the CDR3. The CDR3 reads CASSLEYRGIETQYF. CDR3 bases: TGTGCCAGCAGTTTGGAGTACAGGGGTATCGAGACCCAGTACTTC.

In this sample, this clone turned up once. The V call is TRBV9, the J call TRBJ1-2; 7 bases align to TRBD1. The CDR3 sequence is 14 residues long. Germline lookup yields CDR1 SGDLS and CDR2 YYNGEE. J gave up 6 bases and V 2 bases, and 7 bases lay outside the gene matches. CDR3 sequence reads: CASSVDRVNDGYTF. CDR3 nucleotide sequence: TGTGCCAGCAGCGTTGACAGGGTTAATGATGGCTACACCTTC.

This clone has only one observation. The chain employs TRBV28 and TRBJ1-2, with a tentative D call TRBD1 (5 bases). The V end lost 7 bases, the J end lost 5 bases, and 14 bases lay between the germline ends. This CDR3 has 13 amino acids. Germline V CDR1 and CDR2: MDHEN, SYDVKM. The DNA for the CDR3 is TGTGCCAGCAACAGACAGTTACCTTATGGCTACACCTTC. Its translation is CASNRQLPYGYTF.

The chain couples TRBV6-5 to TRBJ2-3; maybe TRBD2 (6 bases). Trimming removed 6 bases from V and 0 bases from J, with 10 bases in between. This CDR3 spans 14 amino acids. The germline CDR1 and CDR2 sequences are MNHEY and SVGAGI. CDR3 coding DNA: TGTGCCAGCAGCCTCGGGGGAAGCACAGATACGCAGTATTTT. This codes for CASSLGGSTDTQYF.

The rearrangement links TRBV7-2 to TRBJ1-2; weak D call: TRBD1 (6 bases). The CDR3 sequence is 14 residues long. V lost 1 base and J lost 6, with 12 bases in between. Germline CDR1 SGHTA, CDR2 FQGNSA. DNA of the CDR3: TGTGCCAGCAGCTTAGTTGGGGGGGCGCATGGCTACACCTTC. Its translation is CASSLVGGAHGYTF.

This clone was detected only a few times. The J gene is TRBJ2-7, the V gene TRBV7-9; 7 nucleotides line up with TRBD1. The germline gives CDR1 SEHNR, CDR2 FQNEAQ (reference sequence). The CDR3 is 14 residues long. Unmatched junction bases numbered 3, after V lost 1 base and J lost 3 bases. CDR3 DNA sequence: TGTGCCAGCAGCTTAGTGGGACAGAACTACGAGCAGTACTTC. It encodes CASSLVGQNYEQYF.

This clone was detected only once. The chain is built from TRBV30 and TRBJ2-7, with D possibly TRBD2 on 5 matching bases. V was pared by 0 bases and J by 2 bases, with 8 bases between. Germline CDR1 is GTSNPN and CDR2 is SVGIG (reference sequence). The CDR3 is 13 amino acids. The CDR3: CAWSVLVTYEQYF. The CDR3 bases are TGTGCCTGGAGTGTACTAGTTACCTACGAGCAGTACTTC.

This sequence joins TRBV9 and TRBJ2-7, with TRBD1 matching over 7 bases. The CDR3 totals 16 residues. The germline V gene has CDR1 SGDLS and CDR2 YYNGEE. The V segment lost 4 bases and the J segment 2 bases; nucleotides outside the gene matches: 12. The chain's CDR3 is CASSPEARQGTYEQYF. The CDR3 DNA reads TGTGCCAGCAGCCCGGAAGCCCGACAGGGAACCTACGAGCAGTACTTC.

The chain uses TRBV6-1 and TRBJ2-5, with D possibly matching TRBD2 (7 bases). The CDR3 covers 16 residues. Trimming removed 3 bases at V and 2 bases at J, with 16 bases between. Germline V lookup: CDR1 MNHNS, CDR2 SASEGT. CDR3 loop: CASSDDRGGLQETQYF. As DNA, the CDR3 is TGTGCCAGCAGTGACGATAGGGGGGGACTACAAGAGACCCAGTACTTC.